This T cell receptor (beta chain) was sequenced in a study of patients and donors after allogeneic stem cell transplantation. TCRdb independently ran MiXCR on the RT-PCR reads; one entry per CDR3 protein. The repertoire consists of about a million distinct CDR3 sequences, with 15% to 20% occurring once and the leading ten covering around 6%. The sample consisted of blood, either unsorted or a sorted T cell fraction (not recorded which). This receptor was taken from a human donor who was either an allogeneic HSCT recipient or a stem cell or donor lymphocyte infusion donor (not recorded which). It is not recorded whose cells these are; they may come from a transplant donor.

This chain's CDR3 is CASSQEGTGRQPQHF. For the CDR3, the DNA is TGTGCCAGCAGCCAAGAAGGGACGGGCCGTCAGCCCCAGCATTTT. The genes are TRBV4-2 and TRBJ1-5; possibly TRBD1 for D (5 bases). The CDR3 sequence is 15 residues long. Germline CDR1 LGHNA, CDR2 YNFKEQ. Trimming removed 0 bases at V and 6 bases at J, with 12 bases between.